The rows below give T cell receptor beta chains drawn from one sample of a study of PD-1 blockade in classical Hodgkin lymphoma. Sequencing was performed with immunoSEQ multiplex PCR; in TCRdb, only in-frame clones are kept and a portion is missing. The sample lists some 150,000 clones, nearly 80% occurring once. The specimen comprised peripheral blood mononuclear cells (PBMCs), sampled before the second cycle of nivolumab. These receptors originate from a human donor with classical Hodgkin lymphoma. Both conserved end residues are part of each CDR3. Each record gives: J gene, V gene, CDR3 length, CDR3 protein.

j_call: TRBJ2-7; v_call: TRBV7-9; cdr3_length: 16; cdr3_aa: CASSYTAGQGPYEQYF
j_call: TRBJ2-3; v_call: TRBV15; cdr3_length: 17; cdr3_aa: CATSRAARGLGTDTQYF
j_call: TRBJ2-1; v_call: TRBV27; cdr3_length: 16; cdr3_aa: CASSLIGTGMYNEQFF
j_call: TRBJ2-7; v_call: TRBV5-4; cdr3_length: 16; cdr3_aa: CASSRLSGRRRDEQYF
j_call: TRBJ2-1; v_call: TRBV2; cdr3_length: 14; cdr3_aa: CASSVAGLVNEQFF
j_call: TRBJ1-4; v_call: TRBV5-6; cdr3_length: 11; cdr3_aa: CASSSGPALFF
j_call: TRBJ2-4; v_call: TRBV2; cdr3_length: 14; cdr3_aa: CASKTGGEVNIQYF
j_call: TRBJ2-3; v_call: TRBV4-2; cdr3_length: 16; cdr3_aa: CASSQRLAASTDTQYF
j_call: TRBJ2-7; v_call: TRBV5-4; cdr3_length: 16; cdr3_aa: CASRPGAGQGSHEQYF
j_call: TRBJ1-2; v_call: TRBV4-3; cdr3_length: 15; cdr3_aa: CASSQDFQGGYGYTF
j_call: TRBJ2-7; v_call: TRBV6-5; cdr3_length: 14; cdr3_aa: CASSPRQGRYEQYF
j_call: TRBJ2-5; v_call: TRBV28; cdr3_length: 16; cdr3_aa: CASSLGGLAASETQYF
j_call: TRBJ2-5; v_call: TRBV5-1; cdr3_length: 14; cdr3_aa: CASRESGGGETQYF
j_call: TRBJ2-3; v_call: TRBV2; cdr3_length: 15; cdr3_aa: CASSAGRGAGDTQYF
j_call: TRBJ2-2; v_call: TRBV9; cdr3_length: 15; cdr3_aa: CASSVSGRDTGELFF
j_call: TRBJ2-7; v_call: TRBV5-1; cdr3_length: 12; cdr3_aa: CASSLGRGEQYF
j_call: TRBJ1-2; v_call: TRBV6-5; cdr3_length: 13; cdr3_aa: CASSYDGNYGYTF
j_call: TRBJ2-3; v_call: TRBV11-3; cdr3_length: 16; cdr3_aa: CASSLGLAGNTDTQYF
j_call: TRBJ1-1; v_call: TRBV5-1; cdr3_length: 14; cdr3_aa: CASSLDVLNTEAFF
j_call: TRBJ1-2; v_call: TRBV27; cdr3_length: 13; cdr3_aa: CASSLKQGGGYTF
j_call: TRBJ1-1; v_call: TRBV6-6; cdr3_length: 12; cdr3_aa: CAGQGANTEAFF
j_call: TRBJ2-1; v_call: TRBV6-5; cdr3_length: 16; cdr3_aa: CASSSGLAGGPGEQFF
j_call: TRBJ1-4; v_call: TRBV7-9; cdr3_length: 15; cdr3_aa: CASSNRGQGGEKLFF
j_call: TRBJ2-1; v_call: TRBV27; cdr3_length: 15; cdr3_aa: CASSLGGSAYNEQFF
j_call: TRBJ2-3; v_call: TRBV5-1; cdr3_length: 16; cdr3_aa: CASSLDRMQGTDTQYF
j_call: TRBJ1-2; v_call: TRBV4-3; cdr3_length: 13; cdr3_aa: CASSQDLGYGYTF
j_call: TRBJ2-5; v_call: TRBV7-2; cdr3_length: 14; cdr3_aa: CASSAATGRETQYF